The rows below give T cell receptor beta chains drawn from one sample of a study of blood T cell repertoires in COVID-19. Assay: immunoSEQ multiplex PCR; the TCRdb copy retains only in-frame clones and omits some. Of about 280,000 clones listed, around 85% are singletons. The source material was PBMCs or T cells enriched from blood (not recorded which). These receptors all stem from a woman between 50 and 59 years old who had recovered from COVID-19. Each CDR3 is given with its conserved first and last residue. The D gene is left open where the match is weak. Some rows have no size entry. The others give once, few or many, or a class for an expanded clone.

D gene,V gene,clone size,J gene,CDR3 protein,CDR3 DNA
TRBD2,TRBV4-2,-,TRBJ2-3,CASLKGGGGTDTQYF,TGTGCCAGCCTCAAAGGCGGGGGGGGGACAGATACGCAGTATTTT
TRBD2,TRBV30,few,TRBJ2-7,CAWSVTSGYYYEQYF,TGTGCCTGGAGTGTGACTAGCGGGTATTACTACGAGCAGTACTTC
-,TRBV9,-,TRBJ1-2,CASSVGGRIDGYTF,TGTGCCAGCAGCGTCGGGGGGCGCATCGATGGCTACACCTTC
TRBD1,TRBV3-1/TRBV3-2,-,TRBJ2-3,CASSLYRGITDTQYF,TGTGCCAGCAGTCTATACAGGGGGATCACAGATACGCAGTATTTT
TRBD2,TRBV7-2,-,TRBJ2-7,CASSRSGRRTYEQYF,TGTGCCAGCAGCCGTAGCGGGAGGAGAACCTACGAGCAGTACTTC
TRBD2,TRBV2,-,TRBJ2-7,CASRSGLASYEQYF,TGTGCCAGCAGGTCGGGACTAGCCTCCTACGAGCAGTACTTC
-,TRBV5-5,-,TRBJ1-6,CASSFGGASSPLHF,TGTGCCAGCAGCTTCGGTGGAGCAAGTTCACCCCTCCACTTT
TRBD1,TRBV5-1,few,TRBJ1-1,CASSWDREYTEAFF,TGCGCCAGCAGCTGGGACAGGGAATACACTGAAGCTTTCTTT
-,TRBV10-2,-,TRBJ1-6,CASSDGGISPLHF,TGCGCCAGCAGTGACGGAGGCATCTCACCCCTCCACTTT
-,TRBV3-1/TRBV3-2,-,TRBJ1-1,CASSQVGENTEAFF,TGTGCCAGCAGCCAAGTAGGGGAGAACACTGAAGCTTTCTTT
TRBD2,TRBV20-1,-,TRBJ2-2,CSASPSGGAPNTGELFF,TGCAGTGCTAGTCCTAGCGGTGGGGCACCGAACACCGGGGAGCTGTTTTTT
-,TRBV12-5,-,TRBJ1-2,CASGPAGGYGYTF,TGTGCTAGTGGTCCCGCTGGCGGCTATGGCTACACCTTC
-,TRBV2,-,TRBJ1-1,CASRDHSGSKTEAFF,TGTGCCAGCAGAGATCATTCCGGGAGCAAAACTGAAGCTTTCTTT
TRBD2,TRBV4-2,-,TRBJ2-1,CASSQDSLVLAGMNYNEQFF,TGTGCCAGCAGCCAAGATTCTCTAGTGCTAGCGGGGATGAACTACAATGAGCAGTTCTTC
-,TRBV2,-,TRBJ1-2,CASLHRSMGYGYTF,TGTGCCAGCCTCCACAGGAGTATGGGCTATGGCTACACCTTC
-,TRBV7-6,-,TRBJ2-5,CASSFLAGPTQETQYF,TGTGCCAGCAGCTTCCTCGCGGGACCCACCCAAGAGACCCAGTACTTC
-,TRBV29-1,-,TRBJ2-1,CSVESREQYNEQFF,TGCAGCGTTGAGTCCCGGGAGCAGTACAATGAGCAGTTCTTC
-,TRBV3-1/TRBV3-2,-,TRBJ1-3,CASSQGGTYSGNTIYF,TGTGCCAGCAGCCAAGGGGGCACCTACTCTGGAAACACCATATATTTT
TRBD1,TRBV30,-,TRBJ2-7,CAWSGTGTGIYEQYF,TGTGCCTGGAGTGGGACCGGGACAGGGATTTACGAGCAGTACTTC
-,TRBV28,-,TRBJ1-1,CASSSNTGRLNTEAFF,TGTGCCAGCAGTTCAAATACAGGACGGTTGAACACTGAAGCTTTCTTT
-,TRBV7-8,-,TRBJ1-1,CASSLDLGRDFGTEAFF,TGTGCCAGCAGCTTAGACCTAGGACGGGATTTCGGGACTGAAGCTTTCTTT
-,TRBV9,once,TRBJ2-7,CASSGTSNEQYF,TGTGCCAGCAGCGGAACTAGTAACGAGCAGTACTTC
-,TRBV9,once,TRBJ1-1,CASSPGGLPNTEAFF,TGTGCCAGCAGCCCTGGCGGGCTGCCGAACACTGAAGCTTTCTTT
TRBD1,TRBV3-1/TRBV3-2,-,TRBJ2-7,CASSLGTGSYEQYF,TGTGCCAGCAGCCTAGGGACAGGCTCCTACGAGCAGTACTTC
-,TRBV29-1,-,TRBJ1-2,CSVVLRSGYGYTF,TGCAGCGTTGTTCTCCGGTCGGGTTATGGCTACACCTTC
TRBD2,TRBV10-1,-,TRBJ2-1,CASTLGEGIQRNEQFF,TGCGCCAGCACCTTAGGGGAGGGGATTCAACGGAATGAGCAGTTCTTC
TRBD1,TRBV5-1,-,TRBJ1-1,CASSPFDRDTEAFF,TGCGCCAGCAGCCCATTCGACAGGGACACTGAAGCTTTCTTT
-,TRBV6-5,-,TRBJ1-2,CASSYGQHYGYTF,TGTGCCAGCAGTTATGGACAACACTATGGCTACACCTTC
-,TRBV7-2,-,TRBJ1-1,CASSLGQIRNTEAFF,TGTGCCAGCAGCTTAGGACAGATACGGAACACTGAAGCTTTCTTT
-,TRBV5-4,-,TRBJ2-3,CASSLRSATRDTQYF,TGTGCCAGCAGCTTGCGTTCGGCGACGAGGGATACGCAGTATTTT
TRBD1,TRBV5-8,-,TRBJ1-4,CASSLPGGYNEKLFF,TGTGCCAGCAGCTTGCCAGGGGGTTATAATGAAAAACTGTTTTTT
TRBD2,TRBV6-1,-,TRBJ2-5,CASSAAGDFMAQYF,TGTGCCAGCAGTGCAGCGGGGGACTTTATGGCCCAGTACTTC
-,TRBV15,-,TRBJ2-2,CATSQRQVSNTGELFF,TGTGCCACCAGCCAGCGTCAAGTTTCGAACACCGGGGAGCTGTTTTTT
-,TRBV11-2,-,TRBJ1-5,CASSLARNSPQHF,TGTGCCAGCAGCTTAGCTCGGAACAGTCCCCAGCATTTT
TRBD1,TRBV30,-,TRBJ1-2,CAWSPGQGSDYGYTF,TGTGCCTGGTCCCCGGGACAGGGATCGGACTATGGCTACACCTTC
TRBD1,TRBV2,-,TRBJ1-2,CASSEGQSLSSYTF,TGTGCCAGCAGTGAGGGACAGTCCCTTAGCAGCTACACCTTC
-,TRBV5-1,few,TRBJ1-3,CASSLMAGGSGNTIYF,TGCGCCAGCAGCTTGATGGCGGGGGGCTCTGGAAACACCATATATTTT
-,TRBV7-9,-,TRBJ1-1,CASSLAWGRRGNTEAFF,TGTGCCAGCAGCTTAGCGTGGGGGCGAAGAGGGAACACTGAAGCTTTCTTT
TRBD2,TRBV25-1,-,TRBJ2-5,CATDTSGGNQETQYF,TGTGCCACCGACACTAGCGGGGGGAACCAAGAGACCCAGTACTTC
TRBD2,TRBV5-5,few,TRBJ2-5,CASSFSGTREETQYF,TGTGCCAGCAGCTTTTCCGGGACTAGAGAGGAGACCCAGTACTTC
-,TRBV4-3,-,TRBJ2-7,CASSQDLMQGSYEQYF,TGCGCCAGCAGCCAAGATTTAATGCAGGGATCCTACGAGCAGTACTTC
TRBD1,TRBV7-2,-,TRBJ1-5,CASSNGQANQPQHF,TGTGCCAGCAGCAACGGACAGGCAAATCAGCCCCAGCATTTT
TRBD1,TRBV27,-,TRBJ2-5,CASSPNRGRLETQYF,TGTGCCAGCAGCCCCAACAGGGGCAGGTTGGAGACCCAGTACTTC
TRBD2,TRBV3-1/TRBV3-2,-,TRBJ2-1,CASSQDVSGGYNEQFF,TGTGCCAGCAGCCAAGATGTAAGCGGGGGTTACAATGAGCAGTTCTTC
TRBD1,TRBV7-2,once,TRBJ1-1,CASSLEAGGLGEAFF,TGTGCCAGCAGCTTAGAGGCAGGGGGCTTGGGTGAAGCTTTCTTT
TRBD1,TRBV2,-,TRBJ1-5,CASRGQGNQPQHF,TGTGCCAGCAGGGGACAGGGGAATCAGCCCCAGCATTTT
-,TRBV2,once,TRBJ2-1,CASSGRGGSYNEQFF,TGTGCCAGCAGTGGGAGGGGGGGCTCCTACAATGAGCAGTTCTTC
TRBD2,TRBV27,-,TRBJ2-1,CASSSLRTSGSYEQFF,TGTGCCAGCAGTTCTCTCCGGACTAGCGGGAGCTATGAGCAGTTCTTC